This entry concerns a single TCR beta chain. This record comes from a study of blood T cell repertoires in COVID-19. As for the study in general: The cDNA or gDNA used as material had been derived from T cells, B-cell-depleted T cells, or PBMCs.

Produced via immunoSEQ multiplex PCR; TCRdb's table is partial and in-frame only. Of approximately 180,000 clones listed, 70% to 90% are singletons. The V segment lost 4 bases and the J segment 4 bases; nucleotides outside the gene matches: 9. Germline CDR1 reads MDHEN; CDR2 reads SYDVKM. The length of the CDR3 is 17 residues. Sequenced: peripheral blood. V is TRBV28 and J is TRBJ2-3; TRBD2 matches 12 bases. This receptor was taken from a human donor with active or convalescent COVID-19. The donor label of this sample is uncertain. The CDR3, as DNA: TGTGCCAGCAGTTCCCCCGGGGCTAGCGGGGGGGCAGATACGCAGTATTTT. Its translation is CASSSPGASGGADTQYF.